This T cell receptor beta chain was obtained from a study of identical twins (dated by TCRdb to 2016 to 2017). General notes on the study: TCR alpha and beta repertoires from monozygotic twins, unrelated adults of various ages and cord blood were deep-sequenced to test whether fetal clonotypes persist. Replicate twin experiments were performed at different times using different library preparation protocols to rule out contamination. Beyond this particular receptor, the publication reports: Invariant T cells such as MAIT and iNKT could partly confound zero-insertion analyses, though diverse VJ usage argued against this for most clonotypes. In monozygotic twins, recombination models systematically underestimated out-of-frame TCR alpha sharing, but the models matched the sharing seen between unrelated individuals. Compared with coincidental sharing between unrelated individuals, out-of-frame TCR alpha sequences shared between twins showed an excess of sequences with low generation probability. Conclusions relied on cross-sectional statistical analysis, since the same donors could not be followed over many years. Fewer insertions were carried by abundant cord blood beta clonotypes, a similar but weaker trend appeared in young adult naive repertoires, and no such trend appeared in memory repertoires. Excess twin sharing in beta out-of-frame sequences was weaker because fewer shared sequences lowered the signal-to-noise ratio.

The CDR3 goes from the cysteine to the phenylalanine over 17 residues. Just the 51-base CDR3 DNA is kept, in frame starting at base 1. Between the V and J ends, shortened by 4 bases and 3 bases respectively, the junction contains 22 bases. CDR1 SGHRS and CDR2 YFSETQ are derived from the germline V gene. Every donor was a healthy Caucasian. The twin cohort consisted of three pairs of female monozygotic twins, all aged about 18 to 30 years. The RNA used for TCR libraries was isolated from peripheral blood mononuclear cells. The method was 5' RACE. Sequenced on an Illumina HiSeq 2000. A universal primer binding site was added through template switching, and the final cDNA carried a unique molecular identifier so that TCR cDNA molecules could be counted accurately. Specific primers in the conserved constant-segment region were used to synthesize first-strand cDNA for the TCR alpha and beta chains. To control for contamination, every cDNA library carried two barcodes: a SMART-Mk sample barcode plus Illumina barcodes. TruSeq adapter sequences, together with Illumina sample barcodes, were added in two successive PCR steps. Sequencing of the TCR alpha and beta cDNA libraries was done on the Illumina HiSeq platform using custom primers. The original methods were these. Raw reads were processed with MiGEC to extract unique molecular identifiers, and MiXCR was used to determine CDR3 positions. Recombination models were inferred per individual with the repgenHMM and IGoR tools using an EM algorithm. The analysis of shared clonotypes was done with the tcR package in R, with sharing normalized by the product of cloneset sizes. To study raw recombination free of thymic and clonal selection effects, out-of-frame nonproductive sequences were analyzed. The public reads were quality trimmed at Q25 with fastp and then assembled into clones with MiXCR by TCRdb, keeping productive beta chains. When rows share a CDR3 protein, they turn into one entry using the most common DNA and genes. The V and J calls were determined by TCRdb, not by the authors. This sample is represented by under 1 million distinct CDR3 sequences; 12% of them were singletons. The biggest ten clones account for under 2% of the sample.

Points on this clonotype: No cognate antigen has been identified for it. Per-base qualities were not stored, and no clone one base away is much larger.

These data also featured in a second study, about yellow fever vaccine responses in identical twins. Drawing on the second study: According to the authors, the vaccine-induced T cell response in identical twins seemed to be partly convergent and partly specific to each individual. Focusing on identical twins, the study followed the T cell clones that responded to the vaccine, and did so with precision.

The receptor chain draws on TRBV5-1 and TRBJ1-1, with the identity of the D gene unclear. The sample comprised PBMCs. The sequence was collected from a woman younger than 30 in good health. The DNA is TGCGCCAGCAGCCTCAGACATTTTTCAGTATCAGACACTGAAGCTTTCTTT. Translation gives CASSLRHFSVSDTEAFF.